The clone carrying this T cell receptor (beta chain) was seen a single time. What it binds is unknown. It may be a read error: a sequence one base away is much more abundant. MiXCR was run by TCRdb on the PCR reads, yielding one entry per CDR3 protein. This repertoire shows more than 70,000 distinct CDR3 sequences, over 20% found once; its top ten account for approximately 1.1%. These data originate in a study of molecular identifiers for immune sequencing clone quantification. Libraries from naive CD8 cells were generated from approximately 20,000 to 980,000 sorted cells (with 10%, 30% or 50% RNA). The sorting of naive CD8 T cells used the CD8+CD4-CCR7+CD45RA+ phenotype. General observations from the study: Barcode collisions between identical TCR molecules could shrink estimates of highly expanded clone sizes.

This CDR3 is 14 amino acids long. Germline V gene sequence: CDR1 DFQATT, CDR2 SNEGSKA (reference sequence). With 6 bases removed from V and 4 bases from J, the gap between germline ends came to 18 bases. The TCR sequence derives from a human donor in good health. Some libraries in this study had Jurkat cell RNA spiked in. Material: naive CD8+ T cells from blood, with Jurkat cell RNA spiked in. Subset meaning: FACS-sorted CD8+CD4-CCR7+CD45RA+ naive T cells. The chain combines TRBV20-1 with TRBJ1-2; unclear D gene. This chain's CDR3 is CSARSPEDVYGYTF. The CDR3 DNA sequence: TGCAGTGCCCGAAGCCCAGAGGACGTCTATGGCTACACCTTC.